The rows below give T cell receptor beta chains drawn from one sample of a study of metastatic and nonmetastatic thyroid tumors. TCRdb reassembled clones from the PCR reads with MiXCR. Altogether about 60,000 clones are present, roughly 15% being singletons, with the ten largest covering about 9.4%. Input material: blood. All receptors derive from a male donor with papillary thyroid cancer or a benign thyroid nodule (not recorded which). Some clones in this sample may be carry-over from other donors' samples. Both conserved end residues are part of each CDR3. D genes are given only for firm matches. Size values are once, few and many counts, or a class for expanded clones, and some rows have none.

size: few
D: TRBD1
J: TRBJ2-5
V: TRBV4-3
DNA: TGCGCCAGCAGCCAAGGTCGGGGACAGGGGAATGGGGAGACCCAGTACTTC
CDR3: CASSQGRGQGNGETQYF

size: many
D: TRBD2
J: TRBJ2-3
V: TRBV11-1
DNA: TGTGCCAGCAGCTTCTATTGGACTAGCGGGAGGAAAGGAGATACGCAGTATTTT
CDR3: CASSFYWTSGRKGDTQYF

size: many
D: NA
J: TRBJ1-5
V: TRBV2
DNA: TGTGCCAGCAGTGATGGGAGCGATCAGCCCCAGCATTTT
CDR3: CASSDGSDQPQHF

size: many
D: NA
J: TRBJ1-1
V: TRBV5-1
DNA: TGCGCCAGCAGCCCTGTTGGGGCCTATCGTGCTTTCTTT
CDR3: CASSPVGAYRAFF

size: many
D: NA
J: TRBJ2-7
V: TRBV20-1
DNA: TGCAGTGCTAGTGGGGCAGAGCAGTACTTC
CDR3: CSASGAEQYF

size: few
D: NA
J: TRBJ2-6
V: TRBV6-5
DNA: TGTGCCAGCAGTTACGCAGCCATGGGATCTGGGTCCAACGTCCTGACTTTC
CDR3: CASSYAAMGSGSNVLTF

size: once
D: NA
J: TRBJ1-6
V: TRBV11-1
DNA: TGTGCCAGCAGCTTAGCGCGGACCCAAGCTAGCTCCTATAATTCACCCCTCCACTTT
CDR3: CASSLARTQASSYNSPLHF

size: NA
D: NA
J: TRBJ1-5
V: TRBV24-1
DNA: TGTGCCACCAGTGGAGTGAGGGGTCAGCCCCAGCATTTT
CDR3: CATSGVRGQPQHF

size: NA
D: NA
J: TRBJ1-2
V: TRBV7-3
DNA: TGTGCCAGCATTTACACAGGGTGGTATCAAGGCTACACCTTC
CDR3: CASIYTGWYQGYTF

size: many
D: TRBD2
J: TRBJ2-1
V: TRBV5-8
DNA: TGTGCCAGCAGCTTGACTAGCGGAGGGGTTCTGGGATACAATGAGCAGTTCTTC
CDR3: CASSLTSGGVLGYNEQFF

size: few
D: NA
J: TRBJ2-7
V: TRBV6-1
DNA: TGTGCCAGCAGTGGGGTTTCCTACGAGCAGTACTTC
CDR3: CASSGVSYEQYF

size: many
D: TRBD1
J: TRBJ1-1
V: TRBV6-1
DNA: TGTGCCACTACGTCCGGGACAGGGGTCGGGAACACTGAAGCTTTCTTT
CDR3: CATTSGTGVGNTEAFF

size: NA
D: NA
J: TRBJ1-5
V: TRBV19
DNA: TGTGCCAGTAGTTGTTCGGCAAATAGCAATCATCCCCAGCATTTT
CDR3: CASSCSANSNHPQHF

size: many
D: NA
J: TRBJ1-1
V: TRBV14
DNA: TGTGCCAGCAGCCCTCTGGTGGGGGCGCCTGAAGCTTTCTTT
CDR3: CASSPLVGAPEAFF

size: many
D: NA
J: TRBJ2-1
V: TRBV15
DNA: TGTGCCACCAGCAGAGAGCTAGTATCCTACAATGAGCAGTTCTTC
CDR3: CATSRELVSYNEQFF

size: NA
D: TRBD2
J: TRBJ2-1
V: TRBV15
DNA: TGTGCCACCAGCAGATCCGGACTAGTCTACAATGAGCAGTTCTTC
CDR3: CATSRSGLVYNEQFF

size: NA
D: NA
J: TRBJ2-7
V: TRBV20-1
DNA: TGCAGTGCTAGAGAGGCCGCGGGTAAGATATCCTACGAGCAGTACTTC
CDR3: CSAREAAGKISYEQYF

size: NA
D: NA
J: TRBJ1-1
V: TRBV6-2/TRBV6-3
DNA: TGTGCCAGCAGCTCCACGGGGATAGGTGGCGCCGGAGCTTTCTTT
CDR3: CASSSTGIGGAGAFF

size: few
D: NA
J: TRBJ1-5
V: TRBV28
DNA: TGTGCCAGCAAAGGGACCTCCACCATCAATCAGCCCCAGCATTTT
CDR3: CASKGTSTINQPQHF

size: NA
D: TRBD2
J: TRBJ2-1
V: TRBV11-2
DNA: TGTGCCAGCAGCTTATTTGAGCGGGAGGCCCTCTGCTGGGAGCTCTTC
CDR3: CASSLFEREALCWELF

size: NA
D: NA
J: TRBJ1-2
V: TRBV19
DNA: TGTGCCAGTAGTATAGGTCGCTATGGCTACACATTC
CDR3: CASSIGRYGYTF

size: few
D: NA
J: TRBJ2-1
V: TRBV24-1
DNA: TGTGCCACCAGGGAAAGTGGCGGCTGGTTCTTC
CDR3: CATRESGGWFF

size: NA
D: NA
J: TRBJ1-5
V: TRBV28
DNA: TGTGCCAGCAGTCTGCCTTCACCGGTCCAGCGCCAGCATTTT
CDR3: CASSLPSPVQRQHF

size: NA
D: NA
J: TRBJ1-2
V: TRBV5-1
DNA: TGCGCCAGCAGCTTATTAACAGGGCAATGGGGCTACACCTTC
CDR3: CASSLLTGQWGYTF

size: many
D: TRBD1
J: TRBJ1-1
V: TRBV6-6
DNA: TGTGCCAGCAGTTACAGGGGAGGGACAGGGAACACTGAAGCTTTCTTT
CDR3: CASSYRGGTGNTEAFF

size: few
D: NA
J: TRBJ2-7
V: TRBV27
DNA: TGTGCCAGCAGGGCAGGAAACGAGCAGTACTTC
CDR3: CASRAGNEQYF

size: many
D: NA
J: TRBJ1-5
V: TRBV6-1
DNA: TGTGCCAGCAGTGAACCGGACAATCAGCCCCAGCATTTT
CDR3: CASSEPDNQPQHF

size: many
D: NA
J: TRBJ1-6
V: TRBV10-3
DNA: TGTGCCATCAGTGAGGTACAGGGAGGTTCACCCCTCCACTTT
CDR3: CAISEVQGGSPLHF

size: many
D: NA
J: TRBJ1-3
V: TRBV13
DNA: TGTGCCAGCAGCTTGAACAGGGGAAACACCATATATTTT
CDR3: CASSLNRGNTIYF

size: many
D: NA
J: TRBJ2-2
V: TRBV9
DNA: TGTGCCAGCAGCGTCAGCACCGGGGAGCTGTTTTTT
CDR3: CASSVSTGELFF

size: NA
D: NA
J: TRBJ2-1
V: TRBV11-1
DNA: TGTGCCAGCAGCTCAGCATTTGCGGATCCCTACAATGAGCAGTTCTTC
CDR3: CASSSAFADPYNEQFF

size: few
D: TRBD1
J: TRBJ2-5
V: TRBV11-1
DNA: TGTGCAAGCAGCCCCAATCGACAGGGGTCCCAAAGGCCCCAAGAGACCCAGTACTTC
CDR3: CASSPNRQGSQRPQETQYF

size: many
D: NA
J: TRBJ1-2
V: TRBV7-8
DNA: TGTGCCAGCAGCTTAGAAGACAGAAGCAATTATGGCTACACCTTC
CDR3: CASSLEDRSNYGYTF

size: NA
D: TRBD1
J: TRBJ2-5
V: TRBV4-1
DNA: TGCGCCAGCATCATCAGTAGGGGGCTAGGCGGAGGCGAAGAGACCCAGTACTTC
CDR3: CASIISRGLGGGEETQYF

size: many
D: NA
J: TRBJ1-6
V: TRBV16
DNA: TGTGCCAGCAGCCAATCGCGGAATTCACCCCTCCACTTT
CDR3: CASSQSRNSPLHF

size: few
D: TRBD1
J: TRBJ2-7
V: TRBV6-2/TRBV6-3
DNA: TGTGCCAGCAGTTATCGGACAGGGTACGAGCAGTACTTC
CDR3: CASSYRTGYEQYF

size: many
D: TRBD2
J: TRBJ2-1
V: TRBV7-2
DNA: TGTGCCAGCAGCTTGACTAGCGGGGGGCCTCGGGGCGAGCAGTTCTTC
CDR3: CASSLTSGGPRGEQFF

size: many
D: NA
J: TRBJ1-5
V: TRBV28
DNA: TGTGCCAGCATGTCTAGTGAGCCCCAGCATTTT
CDR3: CASMSSEPQHF

size: many
D: NA
J: TRBJ1-4
V: TRBV28
DNA: TGTGCCAGCAGTCTCCGGGAAAAACTGTTTTTT
CDR3: CASSLREKLFF

size: many
D: TRBD1
J: TRBJ2-2
V: TRBV28
DNA: TGTGCCACTACACAAGGGACAGAACACACCGGGGAGCTGTTTTTT
CDR3: CATTQGTEHTGELFF

size: many
D: TRBD1
J: TRBJ2-1
V: TRBV20-1
DNA: TGCAGTGCTAGACGTTACAGGGGTGGGTACAATGAGCAGTTCTTC
CDR3: CSARRYRGGYNEQFF

size: NA
D: TRBD2
J: TRBJ2-1
V: TRBV3-1
DNA: TGTGCCAGCAGCCATAGCGGGAGGGCCAATGAGCAGTTCTTC
CDR3: CASSHSGRANEQFF

size: many
D: NA
J: TRBJ1-5
V: TRBV19
DNA: TGTGCCAGTAGTCCCTCTAGGGATCAGCCCCAGCATTTT
CDR3: CASSPSRDQPQHF

size: many
D: TRBD2
J: TRBJ2-1
V: TRBV12-3/TRBV12-4
DNA: TGTGCCAGCGCTGGGCTAGCGGGAGTTATCTCCTACAATGAGCAGTTCTTC
CDR3: CASAGLAGVISYNEQFF

size: many
D: TRBD1
J: TRBJ1-4
V: TRBV11-2
DNA: TGTGCCAGCAGCCGGATCGGGACAGGGTATGAAAAACTGTTTTTT
CDR3: CASSRIGTGYEKLFF

size: many
D: TRBD1
J: TRBJ1-3
V: TRBV6-1
DNA: TGTGCCAGCAGTCGTCAGGGGGCGCCTGGAAACACCATATATTTT
CDR3: CASSRQGAPGNTIYF

size: medium-sized
D: TRBD1
J: TRBJ1-6
V: TRBV4-3
DNA: TGCGCCAGCAGCCAGGACAGGAATTCACCCCTCCACTTT
CDR3: CASSQDRNSPLHF

size: NA
D: TRBD2
J: TRBJ2-3
V: TRBV4-1
DNA: TGCGCCAGCAGCCAAGCTCTAGCGGGGATCGGGGATACGCAGTATTTT
CDR3: CASSQALAGIGDTQYF

size: many
D: NA
J: TRBJ2-3
V: TRBV7-9
DNA: TGTGCCAGCAGCCTATCCACTGGCTCGGATACGCAGTATTTT
CDR3: CASSLSTGSDTQYF

size: many
D: NA
J: TRBJ1-3
V: TRBV12-3/TRBV12-4
DNA: TGTGCCAGCAGTTTATCGGCAGGGCTCCCCATATATTTT
CDR3: CASSLSAGLPIYF

size: many
D: TRBD1
J: TRBJ2-7
V: TRBV30
DNA: TGTGCCTGGAGTGCCCCGGACAGGGGGTACTACGAGCAGTACTTC
CDR3: CAWSAPDRGYYEQYF

size: NA
D: NA
J: TRBJ1-6
V: TRBV6-2/TRBV6-3
DNA: TGTGCCAGCAGTTACAGGGATAATTCACCCCTCCACTTT
CDR3: CASSYRDNSPLHF

size: NA
D: NA
J: TRBJ1-1
V: TRBV6-1
DNA: TGTGCCAGCAGCAGGGCCCCGAACACTGAAGCTTTCTTT
CDR3: CASSRAPNTEAFF

size: many
D: NA
J: TRBJ2-1
V: TRBV7-2
DNA: TGTGCCAGCAGCTTACGGGCGCGAGGAGGGGATGAGCAGTTCTTC
CDR3: CASSLRARGGDEQFF

size: many
D: TRBD1
J: TRBJ2-3
V: TRBV4-3
DNA: TGCGCCAGCAGCCAAGTTTCGGACAGGGAATGGGATACGCAGTATTTT
CDR3: CASSQVSDREWDTQYF

size: many
D: NA
J: TRBJ1-1
V: TRBV18
DNA: TGTGCCAGCTCACGCCTATCGGGCACTGAAGCTTTCTTT
CDR3: CASSRLSGTEAFF

size: many
D: TRBD1
J: TRBJ1-2
V: TRBV6-2/TRBV6-3
DNA: TGTGCCAGCAGCCCACCGGGACAGTTAAACTATGGCTACACCTTC
CDR3: CASSPPGQLNYGYTF

size: NA
D: NA
J: TRBJ1-5
V: TRBV6-5
DNA: TGTGCCAGAAGTTTCGGGGGTAACAATCAGCCCCAGCATTTT
CDR3: CARSFGGNNQPQHF

size: medium-sized
D: NA
J: TRBJ1-6
V: TRBV20-1
DNA: TGCAGTGCTAGCCTAGACAGCGACTCCTATAATTCACCCCTCCACTTT
CDR3: CSASLDSDSYNSPLHF